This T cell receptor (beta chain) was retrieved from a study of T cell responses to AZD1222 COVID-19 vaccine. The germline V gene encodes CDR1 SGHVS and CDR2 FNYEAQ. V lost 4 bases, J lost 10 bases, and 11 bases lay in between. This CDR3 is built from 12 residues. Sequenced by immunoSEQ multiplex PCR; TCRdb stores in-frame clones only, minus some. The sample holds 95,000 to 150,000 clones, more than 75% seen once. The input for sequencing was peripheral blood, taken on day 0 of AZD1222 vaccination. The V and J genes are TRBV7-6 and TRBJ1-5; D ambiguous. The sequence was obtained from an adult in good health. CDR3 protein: CASSSRVSPQHF. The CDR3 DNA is TGTGCCAGCAGCTCCCGGGTCAGTCCCCAGCATTTT.